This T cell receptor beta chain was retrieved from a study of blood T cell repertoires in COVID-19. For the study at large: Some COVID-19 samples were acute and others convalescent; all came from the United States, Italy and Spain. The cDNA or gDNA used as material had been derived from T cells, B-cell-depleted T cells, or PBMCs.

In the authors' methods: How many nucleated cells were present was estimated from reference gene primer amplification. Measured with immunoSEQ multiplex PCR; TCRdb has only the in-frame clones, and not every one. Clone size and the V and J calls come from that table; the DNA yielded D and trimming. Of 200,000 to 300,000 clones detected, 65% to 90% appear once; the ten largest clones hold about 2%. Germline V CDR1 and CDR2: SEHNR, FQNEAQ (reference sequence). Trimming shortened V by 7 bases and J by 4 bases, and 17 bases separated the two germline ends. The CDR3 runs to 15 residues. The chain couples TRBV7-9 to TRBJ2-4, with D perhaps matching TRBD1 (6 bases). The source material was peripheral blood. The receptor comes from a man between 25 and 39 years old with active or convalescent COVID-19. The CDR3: CASIQIRDMKNIQYF. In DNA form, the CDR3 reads TGTGCCAGCATCCAGATTCGGGACATGAAAAACATTCAGTACTTC.